This paragraph reports one T cell receptor beta chain. CDR1 MNHEY and CDR2 SVGAGI come from the germline V gene. J was trimmed by 2 bases and V by 5 bases; bases with no gene match: 5. This CDR3 is 15 amino acids long. The data derive from a study of technical replicates of blood from several donors. TCRdb keeps only in-frame clones here, not all; method: immunoSEQ multiplex PCR. The data show roughly 100,000 clones, 96% seen once. The receptor's source is a human donor in good health. Sequencing was done on a sample of T cells isolated from PBMCs. The gene calls are TRBV6-5 and TRBJ2-2, with 7 bases identical to TRBD1. Here the CDR3 DNA reads TGTGCCAGCAGTGGGGGACAGCAAAACACCGGGGAGCTGTTTTTT. Residues: CASSGGQQNTGELFF.